Listed below are T cell receptor beta chains from one sample, sequenced in a study of T cell changes during pregnancy in multiple sclerosis. Assay used: immunoSEQ multiplex PCR; TCRdb lists only in-frame clones, some missing. Here the sample spans over 35,000 clones, just over 90% being singletons. The material sequenced was CD4+ T cells from peripheral blood mononuclear cells, taken in the first trimester of pregnancy. The receptors here all came from a female donor in good health, enrolled as a control in a pregnancy study. Each CDR3 is given with its conserved first and last residue.

V gene | CDR3 protein
TRBV14 | CASSTPRGGIYNEQFF
TRBV7-9 | CASSLGPGKTNTRRYEQYF
TRBV2 | CASSGLGQAPDTQYF
TRBV7-2 | CASSPEGLHYNEQFF
TRBV28 | CASSTIKTGLAKNIQYF
TRBV7-3 | CASSFTGGNTGELFF
TRBV7-2 | CATNLAGGITDTQYF
TRBV2 | CASTRTSETQYF
TRBV2 | CASKVSRGQEKLFF
TRBV10-3 | CAISEEPGQGKNEQFF
TRBV18 | CASSPPGQGAIEAFF
TRBV5-4 | CASSLMTNEQFF
TRBV2 | CASREGVAYNEQFF
TRBV7-6 | CASSPHGNTIYF
TRBV19 | CASSPPNRLNTEAFF
TRBV13 | CASSGYGTGGGYGYTF
TRBV27 | CASSSTPGLGEKLFF
TRBV7-8 | CASTATGVNQPQHF
TRBV25-1 | CASSAGTGNTEAFF
TRBV2 | CASSWEGLYNEQFF
TRBV9 | CASSVVPLAGGSSDTQYF
TRBV6-6 | CATLDGQGDYEQYF
TRBV5-1 | CASSLGRDSDTQYF
TRBV29-1 | CSVGETGWGSPLHF
TRBV7-9 | CASSRPGGNQPQHF
TRBV18 | CASSVQGLANTGELFF
TRBV7-8 | CASSTTWATNSPLHF
TRBV6-1 | CASSGGAGGFEGTEAFF
TRBV7-9 | CASSFKQMNTEAFF
TRBV6-4 | CASSDYLPLGAAYNSNQPQHF
TRBV7-3 | CASSLRGRGDGYTF
TRBV4-3 | CASSQQGQGDYGYTF
TRBV5-1 | CASSLLGGQETQYF
TRBV15 | CATSRTFTSGGAGDEQFF
TRBV2 | CASQGNLATNEKLFF
TRBV11-2 | CASSLAGRETQYF
TRBV19 | CASSMTGGTYGYTF
TRBV4-3 | CASSQNRGDTQYF
TRBV5-1 | CASNPGTGNNQPQHF
TRBV25-1 | CASSDLTGGSGELFF
TRBV5-4 | CASSLATEYYGYTF
TRBV4-1 | CASSLQDSFSYEQYF
TRBV5-6 | CASTSNRPPYYTF
TRBV20-1 | CSTGKYYEQYF
TRBV28 | CASSFGGQGPYEQYF
TRBV7-9 | CASSSAGTPRTGELFF
TRBV5-1 | CASSLSANRVGTEAFF
TRBV7-3 | CASSEQGRREAFF
TRBV7-8 | CASSLGGRPTFYGYTF
TRBV7-2 | CASSRTTGSGNTIYF
TRBV30 | CAWSSTDLEQYF
TRBV19 | CASSIGNGDRAPQHF
TRBV14 | CASSQGQNYGYTF